A selection of T cell receptor beta chains follows, all from one sample in a study of PD-L1 blockade in urothelial cancer. The data were produced by immunoSEQ multiplex PCR, yet TCRdb's version contains in-frame clones alone and is incomplete. The sample yields 29,000 or so clones, around 87% seen once. The sample here was PBMCs, taken around atezolizumab (anti-PD-L1) treatment. The receptors here all came from a middle-aged man with urothelial cancer. CDR3s include the opening cysteine and the closing phenylalanine or tryptophan. D genes are given only for firm matches. Only some rows state a clone size, as once, few, many or a class for expanded clones.

D: -
J: TRBJ2-1
size: -
length: 12
V: TRBV7-9
DNA: TGTGCCAGCGGCCCTACACAGCCCGAGCAGTTCTTC
CDR3: CASGPTQPEQFF

D: -
J: TRBJ2-1
size: -
length: 14
V: TRBV30
DNA: TGTGCCTGGACCCGGGCGGGGATCTACAATGAGCAGTTCTTC
CDR3: CAWTRAGIYNEQFF

D: -
J: TRBJ1-2
size: -
length: 16
V: TRBV30
DNA: TGTGCCTGGAGTCGCGCAGGGGTCCCAGCTAACTATGGCTACACCTTC
CDR3: CAWSRAGVPANYGYTF

D: TRBD2
J: TRBJ2-1
size: -
length: 15
V: TRBV7-8
DNA: TGTGCCAGCAGCGTGGGACTAGCGGTGTTCGGAGAGCAGTTCTTC
CDR3: CASSVGLAVFGEQFF

D: TRBD1
J: TRBJ2-7
size: -
length: 11
V: TRBV20-1
DNA: TGCAGTGCAAGACAGGGGGTGGAACAGTACTTC
CDR3: CSARQGVEQYF

D: -
J: TRBJ1-2
size: -
length: 14
V: TRBV5-6
DNA: TGTGCCAGCAGCTTGGGACGGGGGACTGCTGTGGGAACCTTC
CDR3: CASSLGRGTAVGTF

D: -
J: TRBJ2-1
size: -
length: 16
V: TRBV4-3
DNA: TGCGCCAGCAGCCAAGATGGGGGGACCTCCTACAATGAGCAGTTCTTC
CDR3: CASSQDGGTSYNEQFF

D: -
J: TRBJ2-5
size: -
length: 15
V: TRBV14
DNA: TGTGCCAGCAGCCAAGACAACAGAAGACAAGAGACCCAGTACTTC
CDR3: CASSQDNRRQETQYF

D: TRBD2
J: TRBJ2-3
size: -
length: 15
V: TRBV6-4
DNA: TGTGCCAGCAGTGAATCGAGCGGGGGGGCAGATACGCAGTATTTT
CDR3: CASSESSGGADTQYF

D: -
J: TRBJ2-2
size: -
length: 15
V: TRBV27
DNA: TGTGCCAGCAGTTGGCGGAATACCGGCACCGGGGAGCTGTTTTTT
CDR3: CASSWRNTGTGELFF

D: TRBD2
J: TRBJ2-1
size: -
length: 16
V: TRBV7-9
DNA: TGTGCCAGCAGCCCGGGACTAGCGGACTCCTACAATGAGCAGTTCTTC
CDR3: CASSPGLADSYNEQFF

D: -
J: TRBJ2-7
size: few
length: 12
V: TRBV30
DNA: TGTGCCTGGAGACCACAGGGTGACGAGCAGTACTTC
CDR3: CAWRPQGDEQYF

D: -
J: TRBJ1-2
size: -
length: 15
V: TRBV27
DNA: TGTGCCAGCAGTCTCAGCGCTGACAGTGGACGGGGCTACACCTTC
CDR3: CASSLSADSGRGYTF

D: -
J: TRBJ2-2
size: -
length: 14
V: TRBV29-1
DNA: TGCAGCGTGACCCGGGACTCGAATTCCGGGGAGCTGTTTTTT
CDR3: CSVTRDSNSGELFF

D: TRBD2
J: TRBJ2-3
size: -
length: 16
V: TRBV5-6
DNA: TGTGCCAGCAGCTTGGGAGCTAGCGGGGGTAGTTATACGCAGTATTTT
CDR3: CASSLGASGGSYTQYF

D: -
J: TRBJ2-3
size: -
length: 14
V: TRBV19
DNA: TGTGCCAGTAGTATCCGACAGAGGACAGATACGCAGTATTTT
CDR3: CASSIRQRTDTQYF

D: -
J: TRBJ1-5
size: -
length: 13
V: TRBV7-3
DNA: TGTGCCAGCAGCTTAACGGAGAATCAGCCCCAGCATTTT
CDR3: CASSLTENQPQHF

D: TRBD1
J: TRBJ2-7
size: once
length: 16
V: TRBV7-8
DNA: TGTGCCAGCAGCTTCCTAGGGACAGGGTTTACTGGTGAGCAGTACTTC
CDR3: CASSFLGTGFTGEQYF

D: TRBD1
J: TRBJ2-7
size: -
length: 14
V: TRBV30
DNA: TGTGCCTGGAACCTGGGACAGACCTCCTACGAGCAGTACTTC
CDR3: CAWNLGQTSYEQYF

D: -
J: TRBJ1-5
size: -
length: 15
V: TRBV10-3
DNA: TGTGCCATCAGTGAGTCATACAGGGTTGAACAGCCCCAGCATTTT
CDR3: CAISESYRVEQPQHF

D: TRBD1
J: TRBJ1-6
size: -
length: 16
V: TRBV5-5
DNA: TGTGCCAGCAGCCGATCTTGGACAGGGGGAAGCTCACCCCTCCACTTT
CDR3: CASSRSWTGGSSPLHF

D: -
J: TRBJ2-1
size: -
length: 17
V: TRBV28
DNA: TGTGCCAGCAGTTTCCCCCCGGTCGGGAGATATTACAATGAGCAGTTCTTC
CDR3: CASSFPPVGRYYNEQFF

D: TRBD1
J: TRBJ2-3
size: -
length: 16
V: TRBV9
DNA: TGTGCCAGCAGCGCCCGAACCGGACAGGGAGCAGATACGCAGTATTTT
CDR3: CASSARTGQGADTQYF

D: TRBD1
J: TRBJ2-7
size: once
length: 17
V: TRBV5-1
DNA: TGCGCCAGCAGCCTACTTCCGAAGACAGGGGGTACCTACGAGCAGTACTTC
CDR3: CASSLLPKTGGTYEQYF

D: TRBD1
J: TRBJ1-2
size: once
length: 15
V: TRBV7-9
DNA: TGTGCCAGCAGCCCCACGGGACAGGGTAACTATGGCTACACCTTC
CDR3: CASSPTGQGNYGYTF

D: -
J: TRBJ1-2
size: -
length: 14
V: TRBV5-4
DNA: TGTGCCAGCAGCTTGGACAGGGTTGACTATGGCTACACCTTC
CDR3: CASSLDRVDYGYTF

D: TRBD2
J: TRBJ2-5
size: -
length: 15
V: TRBV4-1
DNA: TGCGCCAGCAGAATGGGGGGGACGTACCAAGAGACCCAGTACTTC
CDR3: CASRMGGTYQETQYF

D: -
J: TRBJ2-2
size: -
length: 17
V: TRBV10-3
DNA: TGTGCCATCAGTGAGACAGGGAGTATAGCGAACACCGGGGAGCTGTTTTTT
CDR3: CAISETGSIANTGELFF

D: TRBD2
J: TRBJ2-1
size: -
length: 16
V: TRBV11-3
DNA: TGTGCCAGCAGCTTAGGGACTAGCGGGAGGTCCGGTGAGCAGTTCTTC
CDR3: CASSLGTSGRSGEQFF

D: -
J: TRBJ1-3
size: -
length: 13
V: TRBV6-1
DNA: TGTGCCAGCAGGCAGGGAGGTGGAAACACCATATATTTT
CDR3: CASRQGGGNTIYF

D: -
J: TRBJ2-5
size: -
length: 14
V: TRBV7-9
DNA: TGTGCCAGCAGCCATACCCCAGCGGGAGAGACCCAGTACTTC
CDR3: CASSHTPAGETQYF

D: TRBD1
J: TRBJ1-5
size: few
length: 15
V: TRBV18
DNA: TGTGCCAGCTCACCCGGGACAGGGGTTGGTCAGCCCCAGCATTTT
CDR3: CASSPGTGVGQPQHF

D: -
J: TRBJ1-1
size: -
length: 13
V: TRBV30
DNA: TGTGCCCATAGGGGCATAGTGAACACTGAAGCTTTCTTT
CDR3: CAHRGIVNTEAFF

D: -
J: TRBJ2-1
size: -
length: 12
V: TRBV29-1
DNA: TGCAGCGTTGGCTCGTCAGACAATGAGCAGTTCTTC
CDR3: CSVGSSDNEQFF

D: TRBD1
J: TRBJ2-6
size: -
length: 18
V: TRBV19
DNA: TGTGCCAGTAGTATAACGGGACAGGACAATTTGGGGGCCAACGTCCTGACTTTC
CDR3: CASSITGQDNLGANVLTF

D: TRBD1
J: TRBJ2-7
size: -
length: 14
V: TRBV29-1
DNA: TGCAGCACAACGAACAGGGGGCGATACTACGAGCAGTACTTC
CDR3: CSTTNRGRYYEQYF

D: -
J: TRBJ2-5
size: -
length: 15
V: TRBV6-5
DNA: TGTGCCAGCAGTCAAACAAAAACAGGGATCCAGACCCAGTACTTC
CDR3: CASSQTKTGIQTQYF

D: TRBD2
J: TRBJ2-7
size: few
length: 15
V: TRBV5-4
DNA: TGTGCCAGCAGCCCGGACGCGGGAGGGAGTTACGAGCAGTACTTC
CDR3: CASSPDAGGSYEQYF

D: TRBD1
J: TRBJ1-2
size: -
length: 14
V: TRBV9
DNA: TGTGCCAGCAGCCCGGACAGGGGGAGTTTTAGCTACACCTTC
CDR3: CASSPDRGSFSYTF

D: TRBD1
J: TRBJ1-2
size: -
length: 12
V: TRBV29-1
DNA: TGCAGCGTCCACCGGGACAGGGATGGCTACACCTTC
CDR3: CSVHRDRDGYTF

D: -
J: TRBJ2-1
size: -
length: 15
V: TRBV7-9
DNA: TGTGCCAGCAGCCGAGCGGGTTACAAGTACAATGAGCAGTTCTTC
CDR3: CASSRAGYKYNEQFF

D: TRBD1
J: TRBJ2-1
size: -
length: 15
V: TRBV28
DNA: TGTGCCAGCAGTTTCGGGGACAGATCTACAATGTCGCAGTTCTTC
CDR3: CASSFGDRSTMSQFF

D: -
J: TRBJ2-2
size: once
length: 17
V: TRBV7-6
DNA: TGTGCCAGCAGCCCTAGGGGATTCTTTAGGGGCCCCGGGGAGCTGTTTTTT
CDR3: CASSPRGFFRGPGELFF

D: -
J: TRBJ1-2
size: once
length: 14
V: TRBV7-9
DNA: TGTGCCAGCAGCTTTCAAGACAGTTTATATGGCTACACCTTC
CDR3: CASSFQDSLYGYTF

D: -
J: TRBJ2-3
size: once
length: 15
V: TRBV10-1
DNA: TGCGCCAGCAGTGAGTTGGACAGCGCCACAGATACGCAGTATTTT
CDR3: CASSELDSATDTQYF

D: -
J: TRBJ2-5
size: -
length: 13
V: TRBV19
DNA: TGTGCCAGTAGAGGACAAGCGAGAGAGACCCAGTACTTC
CDR3: CASRGQARETQYF

D: TRBD1
J: TRBJ1-1
size: -
length: 14
V: TRBV5-1
DNA: TGCGCCAGCAGCCTCTCCCCAGGGGGCACTGAAGCTTTCTTT
CDR3: CASSLSPGGTEAFF

D: TRBD1
J: TRBJ2-7
size: -
length: 13
V: TRBV6-1
DNA: TGTGCCAGCCGCCGGACAGGGGCCTACGAGCAGTACTTC
CDR3: CASRRTGAYEQYF

D: TRBD1
J: TRBJ1-4
size: -
length: 15
V: TRBV16
DNA: TGTGCCAGCAGCCAAGTAGTGACAGGGCAAGAAAAACTGTTTTTT
CDR3: CASSQVVTGQEKLFF

D: -
J: TRBJ2-3
size: once
length: 16
V: TRBV28
DNA: TGTGCCAGCACCCTGGGCTCAGGGCCTAGCACAGATACGCAGTATTTT
CDR3: CASTLGSGPSTDTQYF

D: -
J: TRBJ2-2
size: -
length: 16
V: TRBV27
DNA: TGTGCCAGCAGTTCCCTAAGTGCGGCAAACACCGGGGAGCTGTTTTTT
CDR3: CASSSLSAANTGELFF

D: -
J: TRBJ1-2
size: -
length: 14
V: TRBV6-1
DNA: TGTGCCACCTCGGAGGCCTTCTCTAGGTATGGCTACACCTTC
CDR3: CATSEAFSRYGYTF

D: TRBD1
J: TRBJ2-7
size: -
length: 14
V: TRBV7-8
DNA: TGTGCCAGCAGCTTGGACAGGGACCCCTACGAGCAGTACTTC
CDR3: CASSLDRDPYEQYF

D: TRBD1
J: TRBJ2-5
size: once
length: 14
V: TRBV2
DNA: TGTGCCAGCACCCTTGGACAGGTTCAAGAGACCCAGTACTTC
CDR3: CASTLGQVQETQYF

D: -
J: TRBJ2-7
size: -
length: 15
V: TRBV7-3
DNA: TGTGCCAGCAGCTTAAGGGGGGGCCAATCCTACGAGCAGTACTTC
CDR3: CASSLRGGQSYEQYF